These T cell receptor beta chains were read from a single sample in a study of shared clonotypes between healthy human individuals. Using immunoSEQ multiplex PCR, the repertoire was profiled, and TCRdb retains in-frame clones only, with some absent. The sample lists over a million clones; about three quarters were seen once. The sample comprised memory CD4+ T cells sorted from blood. The receptors were sampled from a man between 18 and 35 years old in good health. The CDR3 runs from the conserved cysteine through the conserved F or W. Each record gives: J gene, clone size, V gene, D gene, CDR3 DNA, CDR3 protein. A D gene is named only where the DNA matches it firmly. Not every row has a clone size; where given, it reads once, few, many or a size class.

j_gene: TRBJ2-3
abundance: many
v_gene: TRBV7-7
d_gene: TRBD2
CDR3nt: TGTGCTAGCAGCGCTAGCGGGGCCGGGGATACGCAGTATTTT
CDR3aa: CASSASGAGDTQYF

j_gene: TRBJ1-1
abundance: few
v_gene: TRBV4-1
d_gene: .
CDR3nt: TGCGCCAGCAGCCAAGATTGGCCGGGCGCCGCTGAAGCTTTCTTT
CDR3aa: CASSQDWPGAAEAFF

j_gene: TRBJ2-2
abundance: .
v_gene: TRBV28
d_gene: .
CDR3nt: TGTGCCAGCAGTCCGCAGGTGACCGGGGAGCTGTTTTTT
CDR3aa: CASSPQVTGELFF

j_gene: TRBJ2-1
abundance: many
v_gene: TRBV5-6
d_gene: TRBD1
CDR3nt: TGTGCCAGCAGCGTAGGATGGACAGGGAATCTAAATGAGCAGTTCTTC
CDR3aa: CASSVGWTGNLNEQFF

j_gene: TRBJ1-5
abundance: .
v_gene: TRBV7-2
d_gene: .
CDR3nt: TGTGCCAGCAGCGCAAACCGGGAAGGGGGCAATCAGCCCCAGCATTTT
CDR3aa: CASSANREGGNQPQHF

j_gene: TRBJ1-1
abundance: .
v_gene: TRBV5-1
d_gene: .
CDR3nt: TGCGCCAGCAGCGGGGGGATCAATCAGAACACTGAAGCTTTCTTT
CDR3aa: CASSGGINQNTEAFF

j_gene: TRBJ1-2
abundance: once
v_gene: TRBV10-3
d_gene: .
CDR3nt: TGTGCCATCAGTGAGTCAGAGGGGTTCGGCTACACCTTC
CDR3aa: CAISESEGFGYTF

j_gene: TRBJ2-5
abundance: many
v_gene: TRBV7-8
d_gene: .
CDR3nt: TGTGCCAGCAGCTTGGCTGAAGGGCCCCGCGGGGAGACCCAGTACTTC
CDR3aa: CASSLAEGPRGETQYF

j_gene: TRBJ1-5
abundance: .
v_gene: TRBV30
d_gene: .
CDR3nt: TGTGCCTGGGCAGACTTTGGGAGGACCCAGCATTTT
CDR3aa: CAWADFGRTQHF

j_gene: TRBJ2-2
abundance: many
v_gene: TRBV5-1
d_gene: TRBD2
CDR3nt: TGCGCCAGCAGCTTGAGCGGGAACACGAACACCGGGGAGCTGTTTTTT
CDR3aa: CASSLSGNTNTGELFF

j_gene: TRBJ1-2
abundance: .
v_gene: TRBV18
d_gene: .
CDR3nt: TGTGCCAGCTCACCGGACCTACTAGGCGGACGGATTTCCTATGGCTACACCTTC
CDR3aa: CASSPDLLGGRISYGYTF

j_gene: TRBJ2-5
abundance: .
v_gene: TRBV2
d_gene: .
CDR3nt: TGTGCCAGCAGTGTTTCGGAGGGGGGCGAGACCCAGTACTTC
CDR3aa: CASSVSEGGETQYF

j_gene: TRBJ2-7
abundance: .
v_gene: TRBV13
d_gene: TRBD2
CDR3nt: TGTGCCAGCAGCTCGAGACTAGCGGGAAGCTCCTACGAGCAGTACTTC
CDR3aa: CASSSRLAGSSYEQYF

j_gene: TRBJ2-2
abundance: .
v_gene: TRBV2
d_gene: .
CDR3nt: TGTGCCAGCAGTGAATCGGGTCCCGGGGAGCTGTTTTTT
CDR3aa: CASSESGPGELFF

j_gene: TRBJ2-5
abundance: .
v_gene: TRBV4-1
d_gene: TRBD2
CDR3nt: TGCGCCAGCAGGGGACTAGCGGAAGAGACCCAGTACTTC
CDR3aa: CASRGLAEETQYF